This entry lists 6 T cell receptor beta chains sequenced from one sample in a study of cytomegalovirus exposure and HLA in healthy donors. PCR primers comprised 60 Vbeta and 13 Jbeta primers. Repertoires were generated with immunoSEQ multiplex PCR, while TCRdb's copy carries only in-frame clones and drops some. The data show about 170,000 clones, with roughly 71% seen just once and approximately 1.4% held by the top ten. Sequencing was performed on PBMCs. The receptors stem from a girl aged 5 to 17 in good health and CMV-seronegative.

The chain's CDR3 is CASRPSRGARTGGGQETQYF. The CDR3, as DNA: TGTGCCAGTAGACCCTCCCGGGGAGCGCGGACGGGAGGGGGCCAAGAGACCCAGTACTTC. This chain links TRBV7-8 with TRBJ2-5, with 8 bases matching TRBD2. Germline V gene data show CDR1 as SGHVS and CDR2 as FQNEAQ. V lost 9 bases to trimming and J lost 1 base; unmatched junction nucleotides: 25. The CDR3 spans 20 residues.

This clone was detected a few times. CDR3 nucleotides: TGCGCCAGCAGCCGTGGACTCGGCTCCTACAATGAGCAGTTCTTC. Encoded protein: CASSRGLGSYNEQFF. This chain connects TRBV4-1 to TRBJ2-1, with TRBD2 as a possible D gene (5 bases). Germline CDR1 is MGHRA and CDR2 is YSYEKL. Trimming pared 4 bases from V and 0 bases from J, leaving 10 bases between. The CDR3 length is 15 residues.

V and J are TRBV5-1 and TRBJ1-5, with D perhaps matching TRBD1 (6 bases). Trimming stripped 6 bases from V and 3 bases from J, with 16 bases between. Germline V CDR1 and CDR2: SGHRS, YFSETQ. The CDR3 contains 15 residues. CDR3 bases: TGCGCCAGCACCCCCGAGGGGGGGGACAATCAGCCCCAGCATTTT. Its translation is CASTPEGGDNQPQHF. The full variable domain, its missing parts supplied by reference TRBV5-1 and TRBJ1-5, is KAGVTQTPRYLIKTRGQQVTLSCSPISGHRSVSWYQQTPGQGLQFLFEYFSETQRNKGNFPGRFSGRQFSNSRSEMNVSTLELGDSALYLCASTPEGGDNQPQHFGDGTRLSIL.

This clone was observed a few times. The V and J genes are TRBV14 and TRBJ1-6, with 7 bases that match TRBD1. The V gene end was trimmed by 0 bases and the J gene end by 12 bases; junction bases not matched to a gene: 2. From germline, CDR1 is SGHDN and CDR2 FVKESK. CDR3 size: 13 residues. This CDR3 is CASSQDPGGPLHF. CDR3 bases: TGTGCCAGCAGCCAAGATCCAGGGGGACCCCTCCACTTT.

The V and J genes are TRBV5-1 and TRBJ2-5; no clear D. The CDR3 sequence is 16 residues long. The germline gives CDR1 SGHRS, CDR2 YFSETQ. The V gene lost 3 bases and the J gene lost 4 bases, with 19 bases spanning the gap. CDR3 protein: CASSSDYPLALETQYF. In DNA form, the CDR3 reads TGCGCCAGCAGCTCCGATTATCCTTTAGCCCTAGAGACCCAGTACTTC.

This rearrangement joins TRBV29-1 to TRBJ1-2; 8 positions match TRBD1. V was pared by 7 bases and J by 4 bases, with 11 bases of the junction left unmatched. The V gene's germline CDR1 is SQVTM and CDR2 ANQGSEA. CDR3 length: 14 amino acids. Here the CDR3 reads CSDVTGTGSYGYTF. The CDR3 bases are TGCAGCGACGTGACCGGGACAGGCTCCTATGGCTACACCTTC.